Presented here are 6 T cell receptor beta chains from one specimen sequenced in a study of blood T cell repertoires in COVID-19. The repertoire was sequenced with immunoSEQ multiplex PCR; TCRdb's copy has only in-frame clones and lacks some. Here the sample spans a few hundred thousand clones, approximately 83% being singletons. Material: PBMCs or T cells enriched from blood (not recorded which). These receptors were taken from a woman under 40 who had recovered from COVID-19.

The chain has TRBV7-9 and TRBJ1-3, with D maybe TRBD1 (5 bases). CDR3 length: 13 amino acids. V lost 3 bases, J lost 6 bases, and 9 bases lay in between. Germline CDR1 reads SEHNR; CDR2 reads FQNEAQ (reference sequence). CDR3 sequence (DNA): TGTGCCAGCAGCTTCCCAGGGATAAACACCATATATTTT. The encoded protein is CASSFPGINTIYF.

The V gene is TRBV27, the J gene TRBJ1-5, with TRBD1 matching over 9 bases. CDR1 MNHEY and CDR2 SMNVEV come from the germline V gene (reference sequence). The CDR3 extends over 17 amino acids. With V trimmed by 6 bases and J by 1 base, 10 bases remained unmatched. CDR3 amino acids: CASSTGQGRGSNQPQHF. In DNA, the CDR3 is TGTGCCAGCAGCACCGGACAGGGGCGGGGCAGCAATCAGCCCCAGCATTTT.

This chain joins TRBV9 and TRBJ1-4; D is possibly TRBD1 (5 bases). Germline CDR1 is SGDLS and CDR2 is YYNGEE. CDR3 length equals 15 residues. Trimming took off 6 bases at V and 5 bases at J, with 17 bases between the two ends. Here the CDR3 DNA reads TGTGCCAGCACGGTTGGGGCCTACCCCAATGAAAAACTGTTTTTT. Translated: CASTVGAYPNEKLFF.

This sequence joins TRBV15 and TRBJ2-2; 7 nucleotides match TRBD1. The V and J ends lost 5 bases and 6 bases, in that order; junction bases with no gene match: 18. CDR3 length equals 18 residues. Per germline, CDR1 LNHNV and CDR2 YYDKDF (reference sequence). The DNA for the CDR3 is TGTGCCACCAGCGGCCGGGACAGCAACCACTTTAGACCCGGGGAGCTGTTTTTT. It specifies CATSGRDSNHFRPGELFF.

The V call is TRBV11-2, the J call TRBJ2-7, with 10 bases identical to TRBD1. Germline V gives CDR1 SGHAT, CDR2 FQNNGV. The CDR3 has 15 residues. V lost 4 bases, J lost 5 bases, and 8 bases stayed unmatched. CDR3 bases: TGTGCCAGCAGCTACTGGACAGGGGGTAGCCACGAGCAGTACTTC. Encoded protein: CASSYWTGGSHEQYF.

This rearrangement joins TRBV29-1 to TRBJ1-5, with unresolved D. Trimming stripped 0 bases from V and 6 bases from J, with 9 bases between. Germline CDR1 and CDR2: SQVTM and ANQGSEA. This CDR3 region has 13 residues. In nucleotides, the CDR3 is TGCAGCGTTGAAGAGCCCGGAGGTCAGCCCCAGCATTTT. Translation gives CSVEEPGGQPQHF.